One sample yielded the 23 T cell receptor beta chains listed below, sequenced in a study of T-cell memory formation after mild COVID-19. MiXCR was run by TCRdb on the 5' RACE reads, yielding one entry per CDR3 protein. The sample has hundreds of thousands of distinct CDR3 sequences, roughly 18% seen once. The sample was PBMCs or a T cell subset sorted from them (not recorded which). Receptors originate from a young man who had mild COVID-19 (a few samples of this study predate the infection). Cell type and time point are not known.

The J gene is TRBJ2-3, the V gene TRBV5-1, with 10 positions matching TRBD1. This CDR3 region has 15 residues. Germline values: CDR1 SGHRS, CDR2 YFSETQ. Trimming at V came to 4 bases and at J to 5 bases, leaving 7 bases not matched to a gene. The CDR3 coding sequence is TGCGCCAGCAGCCCGGGGACAGGGGCAGGAGATACGCAGTATTTT. Translation: CASSPGTGAGDTQYF.

This clonotype was counted only a few times. The chain joins TRBV10-1 to TRBJ1-4, with no clear D. Trimming stripped 4 bases from V and 8 bases from J, with 14 bases between. The CDR3 runs to 14 residues. Germline assignment: CDR1 WNHNN and CDR2 SYGVQD (reference sequence). The CDR3 DNA sequence: TGCGCCAGCAGTGGACCATCTTCTGGGGAAAAACTGTTTTTT. Its translation is CASSGPSSGEKLFF.

The V and J genes are TRBV6-4 and TRBJ2-6, with D possibly TRBD2 on 5 matching bases. With 1 base removed from V and 4 bases from J, the gap between germline ends came to 8 bases. Germline V gene lookup returns CDR1 MRHNA and CDR2 SNTAGT. CDR3 size: 15 residues. The CDR3 region has the DNA TGTGCCAGCAGTGACTTGGGGAGCGGGGCCAACGTCCTGACTTTC. Protein: CASSDLGSGANVLTF.

This clonotype was detected a few times. The chain carries TRBV28 and TRBJ2-1; possible D gene TRBD1, 5 bases. CDR1 and CDR2 from the germline V gene are MDHEN and SYDVKM. The V end was cut by 3 bases, the J end by 12 bases, with 15 bases between. This CDR3 region has 13 residues. The CDR3 loop is CASSFRVLFGQFF. DNA of the CDR3: TGTGCCAGCAGTTTCAGGGTCCTTTTCGGGCAGTTCTTC.

The rearrangement uses TRBV7-9 and TRBJ1-4; D gene uncertain. The ends were cut back, 3 bases at V and 8 bases at J, with 10 bases in the middle. The CDR3 is made up of 13 amino acids. Germline V gene lookup returns CDR1 SEHNR and CDR2 FQNEAQ (reference sequence). CDR3: CASSFVPSEKLFF. The CDR3 nucleotides are TGTGCCAGCAGCTTCGTCCCATCAGAAAAACTGTTTTTT.

This clonotype was observed many times. The chain is built from TRBV5-5 and TRBJ2-6, with 8 bases fitting TRBD1. Trimming took 6 bases from V and 12 from J; bases not matched to a gene: 14. CDR1 and CDR2 (germline): SGHKS, YYEKEE (reference sequence). The CDR3 is 15 amino acids. The CDR3 reads CASTLTTGGQSVLTF. CDR3 DNA sequence: TGTGCCAGCACCCTGACCACAGGGGGGCAAAGCGTCCTGACTTTC.

This clonotype was found a few times. The chain carries TRBV7-9 and TRBJ2-3; 9 positions match TRBD2. Germline CDR1 is SEHNR and CDR2 is FQNEAQ (reference sequence). Unmatched junction bases numbered 7, after V lost 0 bases and J lost 3 bases. This CDR3 comprises 17 residues. The CDR3 DNA sequence: TGTGCCAGCAGCTTAGCGCGCGCTAGCGGGGTGACAGATACGCAGTATTTT. This gives the protein CASSLARASGVTDTQYF.

CDR3 sequence: CASSPLGGANEKLFF. The CDR3 coding sequence is TGTGCCAGCAGCCCACTGGGCGGCGCTAATGAAAAACTGTTTTTT. The chain uses TRBV7-9 and TRBJ1-4; D gene uncertain. This CDR3 has 15 residues. In germline, CDR1 is SEHNR, CDR2 FQNEAQ (reference sequence). Trimming cost V 5 bases and J 3 bases, with 13 bases left between them.

This clonotype has just a few counts. In DNA form, the CDR3 reads TGTGCCAGCAGCACGGACAGGTTGAACACCATATATTTT. Translated: CASSTDRLNTIYF. The genes are TRBV7-2 and TRBJ1-3; 7 bases map to TRBD1. This CDR3 spans 13 amino acids. Germline CDR1 SGHTA, CDR2 FQGNSA. With 5 bases clipped from V and 7 bases from J, the junction kept 5 bases outside the gene matches.

This clonotype occurred a few times. The CDR3 sequence is CASSADGQFNTIYF. DNA of the CDR3: TGTGCCAGCAGCGCGGACGGACAGTTTAACACCATATATTTT. The chain joins TRBV7-2 to TRBJ1-3, with a weak D call TRBD1 (6 bases). The length of the CDR3 is 14 residues. V lost 5 bases, J lost 7 bases, and 15 bases lay in between. The germline V gene encodes CDR1 SGHTA and CDR2 FQGNSA.

This rearrangement joins TRBV11-2 to TRBJ2-3; the D is unclear. This CDR3 region has 17 residues. The germline CDR1 and CDR2 sequences are SGHAT and FQNNGV. V lost 5 bases and J 0 bases, leaving 18 bases between the germline ends. CDR3 DNA: TGTGCCAGCAGCATAGGTGACACTCGTCCTAGCACAGATACGCAGTATTTT. It translates to CASSIGDTRPSTDTQYF.

This clonotype was found a few times. In this CDR3 the conserved last residue, phenylalanine or tryptophan, is missing, so a read error is likely. No DNA is shown, since the ends of the CDR3 on it are uncertain; the CDR3 is the one TCRdb lists. This chain joins TRBV20-1 and TRBJ2-1; whether TRBD2, the table's D call, matches the DNA was not checked. The CDR3 is made up of 12 amino acids, end residues included. The germline V gene encodes CDR1 DFQATT and CDR2 SNEGSKA (reference sequence). CDR3 sequence reads: CSATPGLAVTAI.

The chain recombines TRBV4-2 with TRBJ1-4, with D possibly matching TRBD1 (6 bases). CDR1 is LGHNA and CDR2 is YNFKEQ in the germline V gene. The CDR3 is 16 amino acids. V was pared by 2 bases and J by 4 bases, with 14 bases between. CDR3 bases: TGTGCCAGCAGCCAATTCGTGGACAGAAGTAATGAAAAACTGTTTTTT. Amino acid sequence: CASSQFVDRSNEKLFF.

Here the CDR3 reads CASSQGQLYEQYF. In DNA, the CDR3 is TGTGCCAGCAGCCAAGGACAGCTCTACGAGCAGTACTTC. The V call is TRBV7-3, the J call TRBJ2-7, with D possibly TRBD1 on 6 matching bases. Germline-derived CDR1 and CDR2 are SGHTA and FQGTGA. This CDR3 spans 13 amino acids. Trimming removed 5 bases from V and 3 bases from J, with 11 bases in between.

The table lists this clonotype with a few counts. The CDR3 DNA is TGTGCCAGCAGCTTGTCGACCGATGGCTACACCTTC. It specifies CASSLSTDGYTF. The chain combines TRBV7-2 with TRBJ1-2; D gene unclear. The CDR3 spans 12 residues. The V gene lost 3 bases and the J gene lost 6 bases, with 8 bases spanning the gap. Germline assignment: CDR1 SGHTA and CDR2 FQGNSA.

Comment on this clonotype: Mismatch with germline at one junction end may stem from a read error. The chain uses TRBV6-5 and TRBJ1-5, with D perhaps matching TRBD1 (5 bases). Germline V gene data show CDR1 as MNHEY and CDR2 as SVGAGI. The CDR3 covers 15 residues. The CDR3 DNA follows: TGTGCCAGCAGTTACTCCGGGACTAGCAATCAGCCCAAGCATTTT. It specifies CASSYSGTSNQPKHF.

In the case of this clonotype: A much larger clonotype is one base distant, so this may be a read error. This chain connects TRBV12-3 or TRBV12-4 to TRBJ2-3, with TRBD2 matching 9 bases. The CDR3 totals 18 residues. After removal of 7 bases from V and 2 bases from J, the junction contained 16 bases not matched to a gene. The CDR3 coding sequence is TGTGCCAGCACTACTCAGTGGGTCGAGCGGGGGGTCACAGATACGCAGTATTTT. This translates into CASTTQWVERGVTDTQYF.

This clonotype was observed a handful of times. The rearrangement links TRBV18 to TRBJ1-1, with D possibly being TRBD1 (5 bases). The V gene lost 7 bases and the J gene lost 1 base, with 16 bases spanning the gap. Germline V gene lookup returns CDR1 KGHSH and CDR2 LQKENI. This CDR3 is built from 15 residues. The CDR3 region has the DNA TGTGCCAGCTTAAGTTTGGGGCATCCGAACACTGAAGCTTTCTTT. Translation gives CASLSLGHPNTEAFF.

This sequence joins TRBV5-1 and TRBJ2-2; 8 bases are shared with TRBD2. The CDR3 runs 16 residues. Unmatched junction bases numbered 8, after V lost 2 bases and J lost 5 bases. CDR1 and CDR2 (germline): SGHRS, YFSETQ. CDR3 DNA sequence: TGCGCCAGCAGCTTTTCCGGGACTAGTCCTACCGGGGAGCTGTTTTTT. This translates into CASSFSGTSPTGELFF.

This clonotype was observed a handful of times. The rearrangement uses TRBV5-1 and TRBJ2-3; D gene unclear. Trimming removed 2 bases from V and 3 bases from J, with 10 bases in between. From germline, CDR1 is SGHRS and CDR2 YFSETQ. CDR3 length: 14 amino acids. CDR3 in amino acids: CASSFSSLTDTQYF. In nucleotides, the CDR3 is TGCGCCAGCAGCTTTAGCAGTCTTACAGATACGCAGTATTTT.

The gene calls are TRBV20-1 and TRBJ2-7, with D possibly being TRBD2 (6 bases). CDR1 DFQATT and CDR2 SNEGSKA come from the germline V gene (reference sequence). There are 15 residues in the CDR3. V was pared by 6 bases and J by 2 bases, with 20 bases between. The CDR3 DNA is TGCAGTGCAACCTCCCGGGTGGGGGGAACCTACGAGCAGTACTTC. Encoded protein: CSATSRVGGTYEQYF.

This clonotype was detected ten times or more. The rearrangement uses TRBV12-3 or TRBV12-4 and TRBJ2-4, with 7 nucleotides matching TRBD2. The length of the CDR3 is 14 residues. V shed 0 bases, J shed 6 bases, and the junction held 2 bases outside the gene matches. The CDR3 here is CASSLAREGNIQYF. For the CDR3, the DNA is TGTGCCAGCAGTTTAGCCAGGGAGGGAAACATTCAGTACTTC.

This chain connects TRBV6-5 to TRBJ2-7; D possibly corresponds to TRBD2 (5 bases). Between the trimmed V and J ends, which lost 10 bases and 0 bases, there was a span of 10 bases. The germline gives CDR1 MNHEY, CDR2 SVGAGI. The CDR3 is 12 residues long. CDR3 coding DNA: TGTGCCACCCGACGGGACTCCTACGAGCAGTACTTC. It codes for CATRRDSYEQYF.